Listed below are T cell receptor beta chains from one sample, sequenced in a study of T cells in Graves' hyperthyroidism and ophthalmopathy. TCRdb re-called the multiplex PCR reads through MiXCR, storing one row per CDR3 protein. This table holds hundreds of thousands of distinct CDR3 sequences, roughly 46% found once. Sequenced: peripheral blood or thyroid tissue (not recorded which). These receptors all come from a young woman with Graves' hyperthyroidism. Each CDR3 is given with its conserved first and last residue. D genes are given only for firm matches. Clone size is not always given. Where it is, it says once, few, many or a class for expanded clones.

v_call: TRBV24-1
clone_size: NA
j_call: TRBJ2-7
d_call: NA
cdr3_aa: CASSGGSDTFSYEQYF
cdr3_nt: TGTGCCAGCAGTGGGGGATCAGACACCTTCTCCTACGAGCAGTACTTC

v_call: TRBV7-9
clone_size: many
j_call: TRBJ1-2
d_call: NA
cdr3_aa: CASSLEAAGLGEGYTF
cdr3_nt: TGTGCCAGCAGCTTGGAGGCGGCGGGCCTGGGTGAGGGCTACACCTTC

v_call: TRBV7-9
clone_size: NA
j_call: TRBJ2-1
d_call: TRBD1
cdr3_aa: CASSSDRGGKFF
cdr3_nt: TGTGCCAGCAGCTCGGACAGGGGAGGGAAGTTCTTC

v_call: TRBV7-3
clone_size: many
j_call: TRBJ2-7
d_call: TRBD2
cdr3_aa: CASSPTAGGYEQYF
cdr3_nt: TGTGCCAGCAGCCCGACGGCGGGGGGCTACGAGCAGTACTTC

v_call: TRBV3-1
clone_size: NA
j_call: TRBJ1-6
d_call: NA
cdr3_aa: CASSSGYSPLHF
cdr3_nt: TGTGCCAGCAGCTCAGGGTATTCACCCCTCCACTTT

v_call: TRBV7-2
clone_size: few
j_call: TRBJ1-4
d_call: TRBD1
cdr3_aa: CASRWTGTNEKLFF
cdr3_nt: TGTGCCAGCAGATGGACAGGAACTAATGAAAAACTGTTTTTT

v_call: TRBV25-1
clone_size: NA
j_call: TRBJ1-6
d_call: NA
cdr3_aa: CASSEYSAGYNSPLHF
cdr3_nt: TGTGCCAGCAGTGAATATTCTGCGGGATATAATTCACCCCTCCACTTT

v_call: TRBV15
clone_size: NA
j_call: TRBJ1-1
d_call: NA
cdr3_aa: CATSQVGNTEAFF
cdr3_nt: TGTGCCACCAGCCAAGTCGGGAACACTGAAGCTTTCTTT

v_call: TRBV2
clone_size: NA
j_call: TRBJ2-2
d_call: NA
cdr3_aa: CASSATTGELFF
cdr3_nt: TGTGCCAGCAGTGCTACCACCGGGGAGCTGTTTTTT

v_call: TRBV5-5
clone_size: NA
j_call: TRBJ2-7
d_call: NA
cdr3_aa: CASSFDGTSYEQYF
cdr3_nt: TGTGCCAGCAGCTTCGACGGAACCTCCTACGAGCAGTACTTC

v_call: TRBV14
clone_size: NA
j_call: TRBJ1-1
d_call: NA
cdr3_aa: CASSSFSDTEAFF
cdr3_nt: TGTGCCAGCAGTTCCTTCTCGGACACTGAAGCTTTCTTT

v_call: TRBV9
clone_size: NA
j_call: TRBJ2-2
d_call: TRBD2
cdr3_aa: CASSQGLGRAVGELFF
cdr3_nt: TGTGCCAGCAGCCAAGGTCTAGGGAGGGCCGTCGGGGAGCTGTTTTTT

v_call: TRBV7-2
clone_size: NA
j_call: TRBJ1-1
d_call: TRBD1
cdr3_aa: CASSDTGAGAFF
cdr3_nt: TGTGCCAGCAGCGATACAGGGGCGGGAGCTTTCTTT

v_call: TRBV4-1
clone_size: NA
j_call: TRBJ1-2
d_call: NA
cdr3_aa: CASSQAETAANYGYTF
cdr3_nt: TGCGCCAGCAGCCAAGCTGAGACAGCAGCTAACTATGGCTACACCTTC

v_call: TRBV29-1
clone_size: many
j_call: TRBJ2-2
d_call: NA
cdr3_aa: CSVGAGGNTGELFF
cdr3_nt: TGCAGCGTTGGGGCTGGGGGGAACACCGGGGAGCTGTTTTTT

v_call: TRBV7-2
clone_size: NA
j_call: TRBJ1-6
d_call: NA
cdr3_aa: CASSFAKGLGTPLHF
cdr3_nt: TGTGCCAGCAGCTTCGCAAAGGGTTTAGGAACACCCCTCCACTTT

v_call: TRBV5-1
clone_size: NA
j_call: TRBJ1-1
d_call: TRBD1
cdr3_aa: CASSAAGGSKRMNTEAFF
cdr3_nt: TGCGCCAGCAGCGCGGCAGGGGGCTCCAAGCGAATGAACACTGAAGCTTTCTTT

v_call: TRBV20-1
clone_size: NA
j_call: TRBJ1-6
d_call: NA
cdr3_aa: CSARDIGAINSPLHF
cdr3_nt: TGCAGTGCTAGAGATATAGGGGCAATAAATTCACCCCTCCACTTT

v_call: TRBV7-4
clone_size: NA
j_call: TRBJ2-7
d_call: NA
cdr3_aa: CASIPVPQSYEQYF
cdr3_nt: TGTGCCAGCATCCCCGTACCGCAATCCTACGAGCAGTACTTC

v_call: TRBV9
clone_size: NA
j_call: TRBJ2-2
d_call: TRBD1
cdr3_aa: CASSVAYRGGELFF
cdr3_nt: TGTGCCAGCAGCGTAGCTTACAGGGGAGGGGAGCTGTTTTTT

v_call: TRBV25-1
clone_size: few
j_call: TRBJ2-2
d_call: TRBD1
cdr3_aa: CASSPGTGRNTGELFF
cdr3_nt: TGTGCCAGCAGCCCTGGGACAGGACGGAACACCGGGGAGCTGTTTTTT

v_call: TRBV24-1
clone_size: NA
j_call: TRBJ2-2
d_call: NA
cdr3_aa: CATSDLGFGGRNTGELFF
cdr3_nt: TGTGCCACCAGTGATTTGGGGTTCGGAGGGAGAAACACCGGGGAGCTGTTTTTT

v_call: TRBV2
clone_size: NA
j_call: TRBJ1-2
d_call: TRBD1
cdr3_aa: CASSPPHRGHGYTF
cdr3_nt: TGTGCCAGCTCACCTCCTCACAGGGGGCACGGCTACACCTTC

v_call: TRBV29-1
clone_size: few
j_call: TRBJ2-3
d_call: NA
cdr3_aa: CSSNLGLTQYF
cdr3_nt: TGCAGCTCAAATCTGGGGCTTACGCAGTATTTT

v_call: TRBV11-3
clone_size: NA
j_call: TRBJ1-2
d_call: TRBD1
cdr3_aa: CASSLGGTGIGGYTF
cdr3_nt: TGTGCCAGCAGCTTAGGCGGGACAGGGATTGGTGGCTACACCTTC

v_call: TRBV10-3
clone_size: many
j_call: TRBJ2-7
d_call: TRBD1
cdr3_aa: CATQDRISYEQYF
cdr3_nt: TGTGCCACCCAGGACAGGATTTCCTACGAGCAGTACTTC

v_call: TRBV7-2
clone_size: NA
j_call: TRBJ1-1
d_call: TRBD1
cdr3_aa: CASSQQGGNTEAFF
cdr3_nt: TGCGCCAGCAGCCAACAGGGGGGGAACACTGAAGCTTTCTTT

v_call: TRBV10-2
clone_size: many
j_call: TRBJ2-7
d_call: NA
cdr3_aa: CASGGWGYEQYF
cdr3_nt: TGCGCCTCGGGCGGCTGGGGCTACGAGCAGTACTTC

v_call: TRBV5-1
clone_size: NA
j_call: TRBJ2-5
d_call: NA
cdr3_aa: CASSLEGVQTQYF
cdr3_nt: TGCGCCAGCAGCTTAGAGGGGGTTCAGACCCAGTACTTC

v_call: TRBV2
clone_size: few
j_call: TRBJ2-7
d_call: NA
cdr3_aa: CASSESPADYEQYF
cdr3_nt: TGTGCCAGCAGTGAAAGCCCAGCGGACTACGAGCAGTACTTC

v_call: TRBV7-6
clone_size: NA
j_call: TRBJ1-2
d_call: TRBD1
cdr3_aa: CAVRQGFSGYTF
cdr3_nt: TGTGCCGTGAGACAGGGATTCAGTGGCTACACCTTC

v_call: TRBV7-9
clone_size: NA
j_call: TRBJ2-2
d_call: NA
cdr3_aa: CASRTRLNTGELFF
cdr3_nt: TGTGCCAGCCGAACAAGACTGAACACCGGGGAGCTGTTTTTT

v_call: TRBV12-3/TRBV12-4
clone_size: few
j_call: TRBJ2-5
d_call: NA
cdr3_aa: CASSFAPPAQYF
cdr3_nt: TGTGCCAGCAGTTTCGCCCCTCCGGCCCAGTACTTC

v_call: TRBV15
clone_size: NA
j_call: TRBJ2-5
d_call: NA
cdr3_aa: CATSRERAGQETQYF
cdr3_nt: TGTGCCACCAGCAGAGAACGAGCGGGCCAAGAGACCCAGTACTTC

v_call: TRBV20-1
clone_size: NA
j_call: TRBJ1-2
d_call: TRBD1
cdr3_aa: CSAVGQGHYGYTF
cdr3_nt: TGCAGTGCCGTTGGACAGGGGCATTATGGCTACACCTTC

v_call: TRBV24-1
clone_size: NA
j_call: TRBJ1-6
d_call: TRBD1
cdr3_aa: CATSGGQGNSPLHF
cdr3_nt: TGTGCCACCAGTGGAGGACAGGGTAATTCACCCCTCCACTTT

v_call: TRBV2
clone_size: NA
j_call: TRBJ1-2
d_call: TRBD1
cdr3_aa: CASSVTGDLYGYTF
cdr3_nt: TGTGCCAGCAGTGTGACAGGGGATCTCTATGGCTACACCTTC

v_call: TRBV2
clone_size: NA
j_call: TRBJ1-2
d_call: TRBD1
cdr3_aa: CASTQDRNYGYTF
cdr3_nt: TGTGCCAGCACCCAGGACAGGAACTATGGCTACACCTTC

v_call: TRBV2
clone_size: many
j_call: TRBJ1-5
d_call: TRBD1
cdr3_aa: CASSETRQGYQPQHF
cdr3_nt: TGTGCCAGCAGTGAAACCCGACAGGGCTACCAGCCCCAGCATTTT

v_call: TRBV29-1
clone_size: few
j_call: TRBJ2-7
d_call: TRBD1
cdr3_aa: CSVEEGTGVIYEQYF
cdr3_nt: TGCAGCGTTGAGGAGGGGACAGGGGTAATCTACGAGCAGTACTTC

v_call: TRBV15
clone_size: NA
j_call: TRBJ1-5
d_call: TRBD1
cdr3_aa: CATKDRTRERPQHF
cdr3_nt: TGTGCCACCAAGGACAGGACAAGGGAGCGGCCCCAGCATTTT

v_call: TRBV24-1
clone_size: NA
j_call: TRBJ1-2
d_call: TRBD1
cdr3_aa: CASGLGDSIYGYTF
cdr3_nt: TGTGCTAGTGGTTTGGGGGACAGTATCTATGGCTACACCTTC

v_call: TRBV25-1
clone_size: many
j_call: TRBJ1-3
d_call: TRBD1
cdr3_aa: CASRSPGTGHFGNTIYF
cdr3_nt: TGTGCCAGCAGATCCCCCGGGACAGGACACTTTGGAAACACCATATATTTT

v_call: TRBV2
clone_size: many
j_call: TRBJ1-2
d_call: NA
cdr3_aa: CASSEEPSNYGYTF
cdr3_nt: TGTGCCAGCAGTGAAGAGCCATCCAACTATGGCTACACCTTC

v_call: TRBV4-2
clone_size: NA
j_call: TRBJ2-7
d_call: TRBD1
cdr3_aa: CASSPGQGALGQYF
cdr3_nt: TGTGCCAGCAGCCCAGGACAGGGGGCGCTTGGGCAGTACTTC

v_call: TRBV7-2
clone_size: few
j_call: TRBJ1-3
d_call: NA
cdr3_aa: CASSYTGSGNTIYF
cdr3_nt: TGTGCCAGCAGCTACACAGGGTCGGGAAACACCATATATTTT

v_call: TRBV29-1
clone_size: NA
j_call: TRBJ1-4
d_call: NA
cdr3_aa: CSAPPSRGRDEKLFF
cdr3_nt: TGCAGTGCTCCCCCATCGAGGGGAAGAGACGAAAAACTGTTTTTT

v_call: TRBV5-5
clone_size: few
j_call: TRBJ1-2
d_call: NA
cdr3_aa: CASSSLQWTNYGYTF
cdr3_nt: TGTGCCAGCAGCTCCTTACAGTGGACTAACTATGGCTACACCTTC

v_call: TRBV24-1
clone_size: many
j_call: TRBJ1-5
d_call: TRBD1
cdr3_aa: CATSDAKGQERRPQHF
cdr3_nt: TGTGCCACCAGTGATGCTAAGGGACAGGAGCGTCGGCCCCAGCATTTT

v_call: TRBV7-9
clone_size: NA
j_call: TRBJ1-2
d_call: NA
cdr3_aa: CASSFTDRPTGYTF
cdr3_nt: TGTGCCAGCAGCTTCACTGACAGGCCTACCGGCTACACCTTC

v_call: TRBV7-6
clone_size: NA
j_call: TRBJ2-5
d_call: NA
cdr3_aa: CASSLGGGRGETQYF
cdr3_nt: TGTGCCAGCAGCTTAGGAGGGGGGAGGGGGGAGACCCAGTACTTC

v_call: TRBV2
clone_size: NA
j_call: TRBJ1-6
d_call: NA
cdr3_aa: CASQAARTGSPLHF
cdr3_nt: TGTGCCAGCCAAGCCGCAAGGACTGGATCACCCCTCCACTTT

v_call: TRBV10-3
clone_size: NA
j_call: TRBJ1-2
d_call: NA
cdr3_aa: CAISLAGARGYTF
cdr3_nt: TGTGCCATCAGTTTAGCAGGGGCCCGGGGCTACACCTTC

v_call: TRBV15
clone_size: NA
j_call: TRBJ2-7
d_call: TRBD1
cdr3_aa: CATSDGGTGEQYF
cdr3_nt: TGTGCCACCAGTGATGGGGGGACAGGCGAGCAGTACTTC

v_call: TRBV24-1
clone_size: once
j_call: TRBJ2-1
d_call: NA
cdr3_aa: CATSAMGQQFF
cdr3_nt: TGTGCCACCAGTGCGATGGGGCAGCAGTTCTTC